This T cell receptor (beta chain) was captured in a study of CD8+ T cells in alopecia areata. Study results and limitations: In scalp, tofacitinib significantly decreased clonality and expanded CD8+ clones among the top 100.

On this clone: Its antigen remains unidentified.

Reverse transcribed after extraction, RNA yielded cDNA as the sequencing template. TCRdb's copy holds only in-frame clones and misses some; the assay was immunoSEQ multiplex PCR. This sample has 130,000 to 150,000 clones, with 82% found just once. Stated treatment: oral pan-JAK inhibitor, 5-10 mg twice daily. Lesional scalp tissue (obtained by punch biopsy) and peripheral blood were collected from alopecia areata patients. PBMCs, the starting material, were the source of sorted CD4+ and CD8+ T cells. The CDR3 is made up of 14 amino acids. Deletions cut 2 bases from V and 2 bases from J, with 10 bases between. CDR1 is MNHEY and CDR2 is SVGAGI in the germline V gene.

The specimen comprised CD8+ T cells sorted from blood, sampled at week 4, from a patient treated with tofacitinib. The TCR was taken from a human donor with alopecia areata. The gene calls are TRBV6-5 and TRBJ2-7; tentatively, D is TRBD1 (6 bases). CDR3 loop: CASSYKTGTYEQYF. CDR3 bases: TGTGCCAGCAGTTACAAGACAGGTACCTACGAGCAGTACTTC.